This is a list of T cell receptor beta chains from one sample in a study of blood T cell repertoires in COVID-19. The assay was immunoSEQ multiplex PCR, and TCRdb's table has in-frame clones only and misses some. The sample contains hundreds of thousands of clones, about nine tenths of which appear only once. Material for sequencing was peripheral blood. These receptors were taken from a woman aged 60-70 years who had recovered from COVID-19. The CDR3 runs from the conserved cysteine through the conserved F or W. D genes are given only for firm matches. Clone size is stated in some rows and not others, as once, few, many or a class when expanded.

j_call clone_size d_call v_call cdr3_nt cdr3_aa
TRBJ2-5 - TRBD2 TRBV28 TGTGCCAGCAGTCGCTCCGGACTAGCGGGGGCGGAAGAGACCCAGTACTTC CASSRSGLAGAEETQYF
TRBJ1-3 - TRBD1 TRBV27 TGTGCCAGCGGGAGGCAGGGGGCGCCTGGAAACACCATATATTTT CASGRQGAPGNTIYF
TRBJ2-1 - - TRBV5-1 TGCGCCAGCAGCACCTCCATCACCCAGGGGTCCAACTACAATGAGCAGTTCTTC CASSTSITQGSNYNEQFF
TRBJ1-1 - - TRBV5-1 TGCGCCAGCAGCTTGGAGGCAGGGGTGGGCACTGAAGCTTTCTTT CASSLEAGVGTEAFF
TRBJ2-2 - TRBD2 TRBV5-5 TGTGCCAGCAGTCGCGGGTTTGCGGGGGGGCTTGCCGGGGAGCTGTTTTTT CASSRGFAGGLAGELFF
TRBJ1-1 - - TRBV11-3 TGTGCCAGCAGCTTACAGGGGAACACTGAAGCTTTCTTT CASSLQGNTEAFF
TRBJ1-3 few TRBD1 TRBV6-5 TGTGCCAGCAGTTACTCGCAGGGGGTGCCTGGAAACACCATATATTTT CASSYSQGVPGNTIYF
TRBJ2-3 once TRBD2 TRBV5-1 TGCGCCAGCAGCCCCGGACTAGCGGGGGCCTTAGATACGCAGTATTTT CASSPGLAGALDTQYF
TRBJ2-3 - - TRBV3-1/TRBV3-2 TGTGCCAGCAGCCTCGGACTGAGGGATTCGCAGTATTTT CASSLGLRDSQYF
TRBJ1-5 - TRBD1 TRBV19 TGTGCCAGTAGTGGACAGGGTGATAGTCAGCCCCAGCATTTT CASSGQGDSQPQHF
TRBJ1-2 once - TRBV29-1 TGCAGCGTTGAGGGGACATTGGATGGCTACACCTTC CSVEGTLDGYTF
TRBJ2-2 - - TRBV4-2 TGTGCCAGCAGCCACGACACCGGGGAGCTGTTTTTT CASSHDTGELFF
TRBJ1-6 - TRBD1 TRBV19 TGTGCCAGTAGTATGTTGGCAGGGGGCACGCCCCTCCACTTT CASSMLAGGTPLHF
TRBJ1-3 - - TRBV28 TGTGCCAGCAGCCAAAGGAGAGTCTCTGGAAACACCATATATTTT CASSQRRVSGNTIYF
TRBJ2-2 - TRBD2 TRBV9 TGTGCCAGCAGCGTAGTGGCTAGCGGGGGGGCGACCGGGGAGCTGTTTTTT CASSVVASGGATGELFF
TRBJ2-2 - TRBD1 TRBV7-2 TGTGCCAGCAGCTCGGACAGGGGGCTGGACGGGGAGCTGTTTTTT CASSSDRGLDGELFF
TRBJ2-2 - TRBD1 TRBV12-5 TGTGCTAGTGGTTCGCTCCAGGGGGCGAGCACCGGGGAGCTGTTTTTT CASGSLQGASTGELFF
TRBJ2-7 - TRBD1 TRBV7-2 TGTGCCAGCAGCTTAACCGGGACAGTCGGGACCTACGAGCAGTACTTC CASSLTGTVGTYEQYF
TRBJ2-1 - TRBD2 TRBV4-2 TGTGCCAGCAGCCAAGCTGGCGGGGGGGCCTACAATGAGCAGTTCTTC CASSQAGGGAYNEQFF
TRBJ2-5 - TRBD1 TRBV3-1/TRBV3-2 TGTGCCAGCAGCCAGGTTGGACAGGGAAGGGAGACCCAGTACTTC CASSQVGQGRETQYF
TRBJ1-5 - TRBD1 TRBV10-3 TGTGCCACGGGACAGACACTCAATCAGCCCCAGCATTTT CATGQTLNQPQHF
TRBJ2-4 - TRBD1 TRBV9 TGTGCCAGCAGCCCAACAGGGGGAGTAGCCAAAAACATTCAGTACTTC CASSPTGGVAKNIQYF
TRBJ1-1 - - TRBV11-3 TGTGCCAGCAGCTTAGGGAGGGGGAACACTGAAGCTTTCTTT CASSLGRGNTEAFF
TRBJ2-7 - - TRBV6-6 TGTGCCCTCCGGCGGGGGCTTGACGACGAGCAGTACTTC CALRRGLDDEQYF
TRBJ1-6 - - TRBV28 TGTGCCAGCAGGCCCCGCAGCTCCTATAATTCACCCCTCCACTTT CASRPRSSYNSPLHF
TRBJ1-5 - - TRBV5-5 TGTGCCAGCAGCTTGTGGGGGGACCCTAATCAGCCCCAGCATTTT CASSLWGDPNQPQHF
TRBJ1-2 once - TRBV21-1 TGTGCCAGCAGCAAATCGTCACAGGGGCAGGCCTATGGCTACACCTTC CASSKSSQGQAYGYTF
TRBJ2-2 - TRBD2 TRBV4-1 TGCGCCAGCAGCCAAGCTCTAGCGGGGGGGCCTACCGGGGAGCTGTTTTTT CASSQALAGGPTGELFF
TRBJ1-1 - - TRBV21-1 TGTGCCAGCAGCTGGGGCGGACCGTTGAACACTGAAGCTTTCTTT CASSWGGPLNTEAFF
TRBJ1-2 - - TRBV28 TGTGCCAGCGGGCGGGGGGGACACTTATACTTC CASGRGGHLYF
TRBJ1-5 - TRBD1 TRBV6-6 TGTGCCGCATCAGGGACAGGGGTCAATCAGCCCCAGCATTTT CAASGTGVNQPQHF
TRBJ1-4 - TRBD1 TRBV5-1 TGCGCCAGCAGCCCGGACAGGGGTGCGGAAAAACTGTTTTTT CASSPDRGAEKLFF
TRBJ1-2 - TRBD1 TRBV28 TGTGCCAGCATCTCAGGGGGGCTGGTAGATGGCTACACCTTC CASISGGLVDGYTF
TRBJ1-1 - TRBD1 TRBV7-8 TGTGCCAGCAGACGGACAGGGGGCTCTGAAGCTTTCTTT CASRRTGGSEAFF
TRBJ1-1 - - TRBV19 TGTGCCAGTAGTATCTCGGGGAGCACTGAAGCTTTCTTT CASSISGSTEAFF
TRBJ1-3 - TRBD1 TRBV15 TGTGCCACCAGCAGGGCAGGGGGCAGGGCTCGAGGAAACACCATATATTTT CATSRAGGRARGNTIYF
TRBJ2-2 - TRBD2 TRBV6-5 TGTGCCAGCGCTAGCGGGGTCACCGGGGAGCTGTTTTTT CASASGVTGELFF
TRBJ1-5 - - TRBV18 TGTGCCAGCTCACTCACTCCCCCGGGGGGGGCCAATCAGCCCCAGCATTTT CASSLTPPGGANQPQHF
TRBJ2-1 - - TRBV9 TGTGCCAGCGGCCCGACCCCCGGCGGCGACAATGAGCAGTTCTTC CASGPTPGGDNEQFF
TRBJ1-4 - TRBD1 TRBV28 TGTGCCTGCCGACAGGGGGCTAGAGAAAAACTGTTTTTT CACRQGAREKLFF
TRBJ1-4 - - TRBV28 TGTGCCAGCAGTTTGCACAGGCCGGGGGGTGAAAAACTGTTTTTT CASSLHRPGGEKLFF
TRBJ1-2 - - TRBV19 TGTGCCAGTAGTCCCCTTTACTCGATGGGCTACACCTTC CASSPLYSMGYTF
TRBJ2-7 - - TRBV3-1/TRBV3-2 TGTGCCAGCAGCCAACCGGGACTCCTCTCCTACGAGCAGTACTTC CASSQPGLLSYEQYF
TRBJ1-5 few - TRBV4-2 TGTGCCAGCAGCCAAGCTGGGGAGGGGGTCAATCAGCCCCAGCATTTT CASSQAGEGVNQPQHF
TRBJ1-2 - - TRBV19 TGTGCCAGTTCGACACAGGGCCCCGACCTCTATGGCTACACCTTC CASSTQGPDLYGYTF
TRBJ2-7 - TRBD1 TRBV28 TGTGCCAGTACTATGACAGGGACCTACGAGCAGTACTTC CASTMTGTYEQYF
TRBJ1-2 once - TRBV7-3 TGTGCCAGCAGCTCCGGGGGGGATAACTATGGCTACACCTTC CASSSGGDNYGYTF
TRBJ2-7 - - TRBV6-6 TGTGCCAGCAGTACCCTACCGGGAGAGCAGTACTTC CASSTLPGEQYF
TRBJ2-6 - - TRBV25-1 TGTGCCAGCAGTGAAGTGGGGAGTGGGGCCAACGTCCTGACTTTC CASSEVGSGANVLTF
TRBJ1-2 - - TRBV6-2/TRBV6-3 TGTGCCAGCAGTTACTCGACACAGGAACCATATGGCTACACCTTC CASSYSTQEPYGYTF